This is a list of T cell receptor beta chains from one sample in a study of T cells expressing NK-cell markers. TCRdb re-called the 5' RACE reads and gives one entry per CDR3 protein, without DNA. The sample spans some 450,000 distinct CDR3 sequences; the ten largest clones claim under 7.5%. The specimen was blood T cells: a sorted CD56 or NKG2C T cell subset, CD4+ or CD8+ T cells, or bulk PBMC T cells (not recorded which). The receptors derive from a woman between 18 and 70 years old in good health. CDR3s include the opening cysteine and the closing phenylalanine or tryptophan. Each record gives: V gene, J gene, CDR3 protein.

TRBV9	TRBJ2-2	CASSRLVAGELFF
TRBV7-6	TRBJ1-3	CASSGGTGGIGNTIYF
TRBV27	TRBJ2-2	CASGDNTGELFF
TRBV20-1	TRBJ1-1	CSAREGGMNTEAFF
TRBV27	TRBJ2-7	CASSSSGSVYEQYF
TRBV11-2	TRBJ2-5	CASSLQGTEQETQYF
TRBV4-2	TRBJ2-3	CASSQDRGQDTQYF
TRBV7-3	TRBJ2-3	CASSLLAGGTDTQYF
TRBV20-1	TRBJ2-1	CSAPRTSGGEQFF
TRBV28	TRBJ1-1	CASPENPGTANTEAFF
TRBV20-1	TRBJ1-5	CSARGIYSNQPQHF
TRBV6-5	TRBJ1-2	CASSGHQAGYTF
TRBV10-3	TRBJ2-1	CATDESFGGGIDEQFF
TRBV18	TRBJ1-3	CASSPSGGLGNTIYF
TRBV7-2	TRBJ2-1	CASSLRSRSSYNEQFF
TRBV11-1	TRBJ2-1	CASSRLAEQFF
TRBV7-3	TRBJ2-1	CASSVARDSHEQFF
TRBV7-2	TRBJ2-3	CASSLGLRTDTQYF
TRBV11-2	TRBJ2-3	CASAVTRDTQYF
TRBV20-1	TRBJ1-1	CSANRDRRMNTEAFF
TRBV19	TRBJ2-3	CASSMGGALTDTQYF
TRBV4-2	TRBJ2-1	CASSQRLSGGAYNEQFF
TRBV5-4	TRBJ2-3	CASRGAGSTDTQYF
TRBV20-1	TRBJ2-1	CSARDRQAKQFF
TRBV19	TRBJ1-6	CASSPRPGTGYNSPLHF
TRBV5-1	TRBJ1-1	CASSPTGWRDTEAFF
TRBV7-9	TRBJ2-7	CASSFSQGLPPHEQYF
TRBV19	TRBJ2-7	CASSIDFQYEQYF
TRBV4-2	TRBJ1-4	CASSQATGGGEKLFF
TRBV19	TRBJ1-4	CASSGMFEKLFF
TRBV5-1	TRBJ1-2	CARGWRPFYGYTF
TRBV20-1	TRBJ2-1	CSAPVSGLAGGSSYNEQFF
TRBV29-1	TRBJ1-5	CSVVYVGAGHQPQHF
TRBV10-3	TRBJ2-7	CAIKGSTGEQYF
TRBV12-3/TRBV12-4	TRBJ1-5	CASRQGQLSNQPQHF
TRBV9	TRBJ2-5	CASSVGRPEETQYF
TRBV27	TRBJ2-7	CASSFGTGDYEQYF
TRBV9	TRBJ2-3	CASSDTTEGSTQYF
TRBV24-1	TRBJ2-1	CATSGLAGVGSEQFF
TRBV5-5	TRBJ2-7	CASSFGRVNEQYF
TRBV7-9	TRBJ2-1	CASSRTSGASNEQFF
TRBV12-3/TRBV12-4	TRBJ2-1	CASSLFGGRYSEQFF
TRBV12-3/TRBV12-4	TRBJ1-5	CASSLEGARGQPQHF
TRBV20-1	TRBJ2-1	CSTLGGRRELMGEQFF
TRBV15	TRBJ2-2	CATSRVTGAGELFF
TRBV2	TRBJ1-4	CASHNQGAPNEKLFF
TRBV5-6	TRBJ2-1	CASTPGIRYYNEQFF
TRBV20-1	TRBJ1-1	CSARDVTGRDTEAFF
TRBV27	TRBJ1-1	CASGVGLEAFF
TRBV12-3/TRBV12-4	TRBJ1-5	CASGRRGGGNQPQHF